This T cell receptor (beta chain) stems from a study of cytomegalovirus exposure and HLA in healthy donors. The study's findings and limits: The study reported that TCR beta sequences accurately predicted HLA-A and HLA-B alleles in most subjects.

Trimming cost V 4 bases and J 5 bases, with 11 bases left between them. In germline, CDR1 is MNHNS, CDR2 SASEGT. The CDR3 sequence is 13 residues long. A note on this clone: The antigen is not known.

Primers: 60 Vbeta forward and 13 Jbeta reverse. Some clones are missing from TCRdb's copy, which holds only in-frame ones; the method was immunoSEQ multiplex PCR. Here the sample spans about 210,000 clones, about 80% being singletons. The V and J genes are TRBV6-1 and TRBJ2-5, with a weak D call TRBD1 (6 bases). The sequence was obtained from a male donor in good health and CMV-seronegative. The sample taken for sequencing was PBMCs. CDR3 coding DNA: TGTGCCAGCAGTGCGACAGGCCGGGAGACCCAGTACTTC. It is translated as CASSATGRETQYF.